The 32 T cell receptor beta chains listed next were all sequenced from one sample in a study of T cell repertoires in cytomegalovirus infection. Via MiXCR, TCRdb re-called the reads, giving one row per CDR3 protein. The table shows 250,000 to 300,000 distinct CDR3 sequences, with 9.1% occurring only once. Sequenced sample: PBMCs. These receptor sequences come from a human donor in good health (CMV status not recorded). Some clones in this sample may be carry-over from other donors' samples.

The rearrangement uses TRBV12-3 or TRBV12-4 and TRBJ2-1; a possible D gene is TRBD1 (6 bases). The CDR3 spans 13 residues. V dropped 10 bases and J dropped 8 bases, with 18 bases sitting between them. The CDR3 loop reads CANKISGEHEQFF. CDR3 DNA sequence: TGTGCCAACAAAATCTCAGGGGAGCATGAGCAGTTCTTC.

The chain uses TRBV20-1 and TRBJ1-1; possibly TRBD1 for D (5 bases). Trimming pared 0 bases from V and 13 bases from J, leaving 12 bases between. Germline V gene lookup returns CDR1 DFQATT and CDR2 SNEGSKA (reference sequence). This CDR3 is built from 11 residues. CDR3 nucleotide sequence: TGCAGTGCTAGAGACAGGGAGATGGTTTTCTTT. Protein product: CSARDREMVFF.

The sample holds a few counts of this clonotype. The rearrangement links TRBV28 to TRBJ2-3, with D unclear. Trimming removed 6 bases at V and 3 bases at J, with 7 bases between. Per germline, CDR1 MDHEN and CDR2 SYDVKM. The length of the CDR3 is 12 residues. The CDR3 DNA is TGTGCCAGCAGACAACAGACAGATACGCAGTATTTT. Protein sequence: CASRQQTDTQYF.

A few counts support this clonotype. The chain couples TRBV12-3 or TRBV12-4 to TRBJ1-6; TRBD1 agrees at 7 bases. This CDR3 has 13 amino acids. V dropped 8 bases and J dropped 6; count of bases not matched to a gene: 4. DNA of the CDR3: TGTGCCAGCTTAGACAGGGCTAATTCACCCCTCCACTTT. Protein sequence: CASLDRANSPLHF.

This clonotype was seen many times. V usage is TRBV20-1 and J usage is TRBJ1-5, with no clear D. The CDR3 loop spans 12 amino acids. Germline V gene lookup returns CDR1 DFQATT and CDR2 SNEGSKA (reference sequence). Between the trimmed V and J ends, which lost 3 bases and 1 base, there was a span of 4 bases. Here the CDR3 DNA reads TGCAGTGCTAGTGGCAGCAATCAGCCCCAGCATTTT. This gives the protein CSASGSNQPQHF.

This clonotype was found a few times. This chain connects TRBV18 to TRBJ1-1; weak D call: TRBD1 (5 bases). V was pared by 2 bases and J by 6 bases, with 16 bases between. CDR1 is KGHSH and CDR2 is LQKENI in the germline V gene. This CDR3 spans 15 amino acids. The CDR3 loop reads CASSPTAGRRAEAFF. CDR3 nucleotide sequence: TGTGCCAGCTCACCAACGGCAGGGAGGAGGGCTGAAGCTTTCTTT.

This clonotype was observed many times. The V and J genes are TRBV7-2 and TRBJ2-7; TRBD1 aligns across 10 bases. Trimming at V came to 5 bases and at J to 4 bases, leaving 8 bases not matched to a gene. There are 15 residues in the CDR3. The V gene's germline CDR1 is SGHTA and CDR2 FQGNSA. The CDR3, as DNA: TGTGCCAGCAGCCCAACCGGGACAGGGGTGTACGAGCAGTACTTC. Amino acids: CASSPTGTGVYEQYF.

This clonotype was picked up many times. The J gene is TRBJ2-1, the V gene TRBV12-3 or TRBV12-4; TRBD1 is a possible D gene (5 bases). The CDR3 contains 13 residues. The V and J ends lost 3 bases and 6 bases respectively, with 9 bases between them. The CDR3 sequence: CASSFQGGNEQFF. CDR3 DNA sequence: TGTGCCAGCAGTTTCCAGGGCGGCAATGAGCAGTTCTTC.

This chain uses TRBV29-1 with TRBJ2-1; 12 bases map to TRBD2. The V gene end was trimmed by 4 bases and the J gene end by 7 bases; junction bases not matched to a gene: 11. This CDR3 comprises 16 residues. From germline, CDR1 is SQVTM and CDR2 ANQGSEA. The DNA for the CDR3 is TGCAGCGTTGGGGTTGGACTAGCGGGGTCACGGAATGAGCAGTTCTTC. Encoded protein: CSVGVGLAGSRNEQFF.

This clonotype was found a few times. The rearrangement links TRBV12-3 or TRBV12-4 to TRBJ2-6; D is possibly TRBD1 (5 bases). Trimming shortened V by 6 bases and J by 2 bases, and 11 bases separated the two germline ends. This CDR3 comprises 15 residues. The CDR3 nucleotides are TGTGCCAGCAGGACCAGGGCGACTGGGGCCAACGTCCTGACTTTC. Protein product: CASRTRATGANVLTF.

Ten or more counts support this clonotype. The gene calls are TRBV7-8 and TRBJ2-3; TRBD2 aligns across 14 bases. CDR1 and CDR2 (germline): SGHVS, FQNEAQ. V was pared by 0 bases and J by 4 bases, with 9 bases of the junction left unmatched. The CDR3 runs to 19 residues. The CDR3 spells CASSLARTSGRSPPDTQYF. Written as DNA, the CDR3 is TGTGCCAGCAGCTTAGCTAGGACTAGCGGGAGGTCCCCCCCAGATACGCAGTATTTT.

The sample holds many counts of this clonotype. V gene TRBV7-2 combines with J gene TRBJ2-7; either TRBD1 or TRBD2 may fit D (5 bases each). Trimming pared 0 bases from V and 5 bases from J, leaving 17 bases between. The CDR3 runs to 16 residues. The V gene's germline CDR1 is SGHTA and CDR2 FQGNSA. In DNA form, the CDR3 reads TGTGCCAGCAGCTTAGCGGCCCCGGGGCTAGCCCACGAGCAGTACTTC. This sequence encodes CASSLAAPGLAHEQYF.

This clonotype was recorded many times. J is TRBJ2-3 and V is TRBV7-2; D is unclear. The CDR3 totals 15 residues. V was shortened by 0 bases and J by 4 bases, with 11 bases between the two germline ends. The germline CDR1 and CDR2 sequences are SGHTA and FQGNSA. CDR3 protein: CASSLAGPFADTQYF. CDR3 DNA: TGTGCCAGCAGCTTAGCGGGTCCGTTCGCAGATACGCAGTATTTT.

There are many counts of this clonotype. The chain recombines TRBV28 with TRBJ1-2; D perhaps matches TRBD1 (5 bases). V lost 5 bases to trimming and J lost 5 bases, with 12 bases between them. Germline loops: CDR1 MDHEN, CDR2 SYDVKM. The CDR3 consists of 13 residues. The DNA for the CDR3 is TGTGCCAGCAGTCTTGGGACGGAATATGGCTACACCTTC. It specifies CASSLGTEYGYTF.

This clonotype was seen more than once but under ten times. J is TRBJ2-1 and V is TRBV5-1, with 11 nucleotides matching TRBD2. Germline-derived CDR1 and CDR2 are SGHRS and YFSETQ. This CDR3 comprises 15 residues. Losses at the gene ends were 6 bases for V and 7 bases for J; bases not matched to a gene: 9. The CDR3 DNA is TGCGCCAGCATCCTAACTAGCGGGAGTGGAAATGAGCAGTTCTTC. It codes for CASILTSGSGNEQFF.

This clonotype has a count of ten or more. The chain has TRBV7-2 and TRBJ1-1; a weak D match, TRBD1 (5 bases). The CDR3 covers 13 residues. The germline V gene encodes CDR1 SGHTA and CDR2 FQGNSA. V was trimmed by 5 bases and J by 10 bases, leaving 17 bases between them. The CDR3 spells CASSPAAGLTAFF. Here the CDR3 DNA reads TGTGCCAGCAGCCCCGCGGCAGGGCTGACAGCTTTCTTT. Full variable domain (missing parts from reference TRBV7-2 and TRBJ1-1): GAGVSQSPSNKVTEKGKDVELRCDPISGHTALYWYRQSLGQGLEFLIYFQGNSAPDKSGLPSDRFSAERTGGSVSTLTIQRTQQEDSAVYLCASSPAAGLTAFFGQGTRLTVV.

The table lists this clonotype with many counts. V usage is TRBV14 and J usage is TRBJ1-2; 9 nucleotides line up with TRBD1. Germline V CDR1 and CDR2: SGHDN, FVKESK. There are 13 residues in the CDR3. V shed 4 bases, J shed 8 bases, and the junction held 5 bases outside the gene matches. This CDR3 reads CASSRTGGWGYTF. CDR3 DNA: TGTGCCAGCAGCCGAACAGGGGGCTGGGGCTACACCTTC. The entire variable domain, with the rest obtained from reference TRBV14 and TRBJ1-2, is as follows: EAGVTQFPSHSVIEKGQTVTLRCDPISGHDNLYWYRRVMGKEIKFLLHFVKESKQDESGMPNNRFLAERTGGTYSTLKVQPAELEDSGVYFCASSRTGGWGYTFGSGTRLTVV.

This clonotype was observed at least ten times. V is TRBV7-2 and J is TRBJ1-4, with D hard to call. The CDR3 totals 12 residues. The V gene lost 4 bases and the J gene lost 4 bases, with 4 bases spanning the gap. Germline V gives CDR1 SGHTA, CDR2 FQGNSA. The CDR3 DNA sequence: TGTGCCAGCAGCTGGAGTAATGAAAAACTGTTTTTT. This encodes CASSWSNEKLFF.

This clonotype was found many times. This sequence joins TRBV7-2 and TRBJ2-3; 8 nucleotides align to TRBD1. The V segment lost 4 bases and the J segment 11 bases; nucleotides outside the gene matches: 11. The germline gives CDR1 SGHTA, CDR2 FQGNSA. This CDR3 contains 14 residues. The CDR3 DNA sequence: TGTGCCAGCAGCTACGATACGTTGGACAGGGAGCAGTATTTT. Its protein product is CASSYDTLDREQYF.

This clonotype was counted a few times. V and J are TRBV14 and TRBJ1-1; the D is unclear. Between the trimmed V and J ends, which lost 5 bases and 3 bases, there was a span of 16 bases. This CDR3 is 15 amino acids long. Germline CDR1 reads SGHDN; CDR2 reads FVKESK. The CDR3 region has the DNA TGTGCCAGCAGCTCGGACCCGGCGGGGTACACTGAAGCTTTCTTT. Translated: CASSSDPAGYTEAFF.

This clonotype was picked up many times. J is TRBJ2-2 and V is TRBV7-2; no clear D gene. Germline V lookup: CDR1 SGHTA, CDR2 FQGNSA. Trimming cost V 0 bases and J 4 bases, with 6 bases left between them. This CDR3 comprises 14 residues. This CDR3 is CASSLALSTGELFF. CDR3 DNA sequence: TGTGCCAGCAGCTTAGCGCTAAGCACCGGGGAGCTGTTTTTT.

Details on this clonotype: A junction boundary mismatches the germline segment, possibly from a read error. The J gene is TRBJ1-1, the V gene TRBV18; no clear D gene. CDR1 is KGHSH and CDR2 is LQKENI in the germline V gene. This CDR3 comprises 13 residues. The CDR3 sequence: CASSPSGNPEAFF. The CDR3 DNA reads TGTGCCAGCTCACCTTCTGGGAACCCTGAAGCTTTCTTT. The full variable domain, completed using reference TRBV18 and TRBJ1-1, is NAGVMQNPRHLVRRRGQEARLRCSPMKGHSHVYWYRQLPEEGLKFMVYLQKENIIDESGMPKERFSAEFPKEGPSILRIQQVVRGDSAAYFCASSPSGNPEAFFGQGTRLTVV.

This clonotype showed up just a few times. V and J are TRBV11-2 and TRBJ2-3; tentatively, D is TRBD1 (6 bases). Germline V gives CDR1 SGHAT, CDR2 FQNNGV. The CDR3 extends over 17 amino acids. V was pared by 5 bases and J by 1 base, with 19 bases between. The CDR3 here is CASSPPGTPFGTDTQYF. The CDR3 nucleotides are TGTGCCAGCAGCCCCCCTGGGACACCCTTTGGCACAGATACGCAGTATTTT.

The rearrangement links TRBV7-2 to TRBJ2-4; TRBD2 matches at 7 bases. The V gene end was trimmed by 4 bases and the J gene end by 10 bases; junction bases not matched to a gene: 1. The CDR3 length is 11 residues. The germline CDR1 and CDR2 sequences are SGHTA and FQGNSA. CDR3 in amino acids: CASSSRGIQYF. CDR3 coding DNA: TGTGCCAGCAGCTCGCGGGGGATTCAGTACTTC.

This clonotype was recorded at least ten times. The chain couples TRBV19 to TRBJ1-2; 8 bases line up with TRBD1. From germline, CDR1 is LNHDA and CDR2 SQIVND (reference sequence). The junction had 6 bases not matched to a gene; V was cut back by 7 bases and J by 2 bases. The CDR3 spans 14 residues. CDR3 coding DNA: TGTGCCAGTACCCTCACAGGGGGAAACTATGGCTACACCTTC. As protein: CASTLTGGNYGYTF.

J is TRBJ2-5 and V is TRBV7-9; D not resolved. CDR1 is SEHNR, CDR2 FQNEAQ, per germline (reference sequence). Trimming removed 2 bases at V and 3 bases at J, with 10 bases between. This CDR3 has 14 amino acids. The CDR3 nucleotides read TGTGCCAGCAGCTTACTACGAGCTGAAGAGACCCAGTACTTC. This encodes CASSLLRAEETQYF.

The gene calls are TRBV7-9 and TRBJ2-6; 9 bases map to TRBD1. The CDR3 covers 20 residues. With V trimmed by 5 bases and J by 1 base, 15 bases remained unmatched. Per germline, CDR1 SEHNR and CDR2 FQNEAQ (reference sequence). The CDR3 loop reads CASSRPGQGKTWSGANVLTF. The CDR3 nucleotides are TGTGCCAGCAGCAGGCCGGGACAGGGAAAAACTTGGTCTGGGGCCAACGTCCTGACTTTC.

This clonotype was seen at least ten times. The rearrangement joins TRBV18 to TRBJ2-5; unclear D gene. Germline CDR1 and CDR2: KGHSH and LQKENI. The CDR3 is made up of 14 amino acids. V was pared by 10 bases and J by 5 bases, with 20 bases between. The CDR3 spells CATSRNPGQETQYF. The CDR3 DNA reads TGTGCCACCTCCCGGAATCCGGGCCAGGAGACCCAGTACTTC.

The rearrangement uses TRBV28 and TRBJ2-5, with a tentative D call TRBD1 (6 bases). Trimming took off 7 bases at V and 4 bases at J, with 22 bases between the two ends. The CDR3 has 16 amino acids. The germline gives CDR1 MDHEN, CDR2 SYDVKM. The CDR3 loop is CASTTSRDTLGETQYF. The CDR3 DNA follows: TGTGCCAGCACCACGAGCCGGGACACCCTGGGAGAGACCCAGTACTTC.

The chain joins TRBV11-2 to TRBJ1-1; D ambiguous. Germline V CDR1 and CDR2: SGHAT, FQNNGV. V was pared by 5 bases and J by 1 base, with 11 bases between. The length of the CDR3 is 14 residues. The CDR3 loop is CASSPTPTNTEAFF. The DNA for the CDR3 is TGTGCCAGCAGCCCCACCCCAACGAACACTGAAGCTTTCTTT.

In this sample, this clonotype turned up many times. The V call is TRBV5-6, the J call TRBJ2-7; 7 bases line up with TRBD2. Per germline, CDR1 SGHDT and CDR2 YYEEEE. The length of the CDR3 is 13 residues. V trimming: 5 bases; J trimming: 6 bases; junction bases outside the gene matches: 8. This chain's CDR3 is CASSPGLVGEQYF. CDR3 bases: TGTGCCAGCAGTCCTGGACTAGTGGGCGAGCAGTACTTC.

This clonotype was recorded at least ten times. The chain couples TRBV7-8 to TRBJ1-1; D gene unclear. From germline, CDR1 is SGHVS and CDR2 FQNEAQ. The CDR3 has 13 residues. Trimming pared 1 base from V and 7 bases from J, leaving 10 bases between. The CDR3, as DNA: TGTGCCAGCAGCTTAGAGTTTAGGAATGAAGCTTTCTTT. Its translation is CASSLEFRNEAFF.